Detailed here is one T cell receptor beta chain. TCRdb keeps only in-frame clones here, not all; method: immunoSEQ multiplex PCR. The sample consists of some 500,000 clones, approximately 89% of them appearing once. The data originate from a study of Ad26.COV2.S vaccination and SARS-CoV-2 variants. CDR1 SGDLS and CDR2 YYNGEE come from the germline V gene. The V end was cut by 0 bases, the J end by 5 bases, with 11 bases between. This CDR3 has 14 amino acids. Treatment here: roughly 19 received Ad26.COV2.S at low or high dose, single or two shots; 5 received placebo; per-sample allocation not given. Specimen acquisition occurred on day 63 following the initial vaccine or placebo injection.

Sequenced here: peripheral blood, sampled in a trial of Ad26.COV2.S vaccine versus placebo. V usage is TRBV9 and J usage is TRBJ1-2; D not certain. The receptor's source is a person aged 18 to 59 who received the Ad26.COV2.S COVID-19 vaccine or a placebo. The CDR3, as DNA: TGTGCCAGCAGCGTAGGACAATCCCGGTATGGCTACACCTTC. It yields the protein CASSVGQSRYGYTF.